This paragraph reports one T cell receptor (beta chain). Its target is unknown. Other DNA sequences from this sample encode an identical CDR3 as well. The primer mix had 60 Vbeta and 13 Jbeta primers. Method: immunoSEQ multiplex PCR; TCRdb's copy keeps in-frame clones and lacks some. The table lists around 150,000 clones, approximately 88% of them singletons, with over 0.8% in the top ten. This entry belongs to a study of cytomegalovirus exposure and HLA in healthy donors. General observations from the study: For TCR beta chains, V- and J-gene trimming was later linked to a missense DCLRE1C variant.

The material sequenced was PBMCs. The sequence was collected from a woman aged 30 to 39 in good health and CMV-seronegative.

The CDR3, as DNA: TGCGCCAGCAGCCCACGACTGCCGGGCGGGGAGCTGTTTTTT. Its protein product is CASSPRLPGGELFF. This chain links TRBV5-1 with TRBJ2-2; D not certain. This CDR3 contains 14 residues. V was pared by 4 bases and J by 7 bases, with 14 bases between. Germline loops: CDR1 SGHRS, CDR2 YFSETQ.